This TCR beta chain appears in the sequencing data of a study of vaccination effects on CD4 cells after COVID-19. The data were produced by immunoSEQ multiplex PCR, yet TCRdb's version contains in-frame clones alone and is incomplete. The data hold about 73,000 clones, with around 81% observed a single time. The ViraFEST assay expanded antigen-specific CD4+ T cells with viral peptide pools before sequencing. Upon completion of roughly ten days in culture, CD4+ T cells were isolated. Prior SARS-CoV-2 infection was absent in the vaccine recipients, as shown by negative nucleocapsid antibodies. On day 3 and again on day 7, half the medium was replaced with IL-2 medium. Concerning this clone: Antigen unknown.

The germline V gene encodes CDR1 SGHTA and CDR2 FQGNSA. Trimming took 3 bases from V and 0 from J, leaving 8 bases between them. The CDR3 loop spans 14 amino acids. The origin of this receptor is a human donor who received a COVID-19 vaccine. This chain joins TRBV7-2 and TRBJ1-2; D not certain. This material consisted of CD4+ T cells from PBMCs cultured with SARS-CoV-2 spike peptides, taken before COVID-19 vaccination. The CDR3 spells CASSLSRANYGYTF. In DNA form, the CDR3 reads TGTGCCAGCAGCTTGTCCAGAGCTAACTATGGCTACACCTTC.